The 12 T cell receptor beta chains below come from one sample, sequenced in a study of T cells after yellow fever vaccination. Each CDR3 protein gets one entry after TCRdb re-called the 5' RACE reads with MiXCR. Here the sample spans just under 600,000 distinct CDR3 sequences, approximately 12% being singletons. The input for sequencing was PBMCs, taken on the day of the yellow fever booster vaccination. The receptors here all came from a man aged 25 to 40 who received the YFV17D yellow fever vaccine.

This clonotype showed up just a few times. The genes are TRBV27 and TRBJ2-3, with D perhaps matching TRBD2 (6 bases). The V and J ends lost 2 bases and 3 bases respectively, with 9 bases between them. The CDR3 totals 14 residues. Germline assignment: CDR1 MNHEY and CDR2 SMNVEV (reference sequence). CDR3 bases: TGTGCCAGCAGTTTAATACGGGGGACAGATACGCAGTATTTT. Translation gives CASSLIRGTDTQYF.

CDR3 sequence: CASSPDRATGELFF. The CDR3 bases are TGTGCCAGCTCACCGGACAGGGCCACCGGGGAGCTGTTTTTT. The V and J genes are TRBV18 and TRBJ2-2; 8 nucleotides match TRBD1. The germline gives CDR1 KGHSH, CDR2 LQKENI. The CDR3 runs 14 residues. V was clipped by 3 bases and J by 4 bases; unmatched bases: 1.

The chain joins TRBV19 to TRBJ2-5; the D is unclear. The CDR3 has 14 residues. Looked up from germline, CDR1 is LNHDA and CDR2 is SQIVND (reference sequence). The V gene lost 7 bases and the J gene lost 4 bases, with 16 bases spanning the gap. The CDR3: CASKALGGTETQYF. The DNA of the CDR3 is TGTGCCAGTAAGGCCCTCGGTGGAACAGAGACCCAGTACTTC.

V usage is TRBV7-9 and J usage is TRBJ2-7; a possible D gene is TRBD1 (6 bases). Trimming took 5 bases from V and 5 from J, leaving 13 bases between them. The CDR3 runs to 13 residues. Germline V gives CDR1 SEHNR, CDR2 FQNEAQ (reference sequence). CDR3 amino acids: CASSPLGADEQYF. The CDR3, as DNA: TGTGCCAGCAGCCCCCTGGGGGCGGACGAGCAGTACTTC.

This clonotype was detected only a few times. This CDR3 is CASSVSRAGGNTGELFF. CDR3 nucleotide sequence: TGTGCCAGCAGCGTATCCCGTGCGGGGGGGAACACCGGGGAGCTGTTTTTT. This chain joins TRBV9 and TRBJ2-2; 8 bases match TRBD2. This CDR3 is 17 amino acids long. J gave up 1 base and V 1 base, and 6 bases lay outside the gene matches. Germline CDR1 reads SGDLS; CDR2 reads YYNGEE.

This sequence joins TRBV3-1 and TRBJ2-2; 7 nucleotides match TRBD1. The J segment lost 7 bases and the V segment lost 10 bases, leaving 9 bases of the junction unmatched. This CDR3 has 13 residues. Germline V gives CDR1 LGHDT, CDR2 YNNKEL (reference sequence). The CDR3 nucleotides read TGTGCCACTCGAGGGGGCGCGAACGGGGAGCTGTTTTTT. It specifies CATRGGANGELFF.

This clonotype was recorded a few times. The V and J genes are TRBV5-1 and TRBJ1-2, with 9 bases lining up with TRBD1. V was pared by 4 bases and J by 8 bases, with 21 bases of the junction left unmatched. From germline, CDR1 is SGHRS and CDR2 YFSETQ. This CDR3 comprises 18 residues. The CDR3 nucleotides are TGCGCCAGCAGCCTATTTCCACCAGACCGGGACAGGGAATGGGGCTACACCTTC. It is translated as CASSLFPPDRDREWGYTF. Based on the CDR3 plus reference TRBV5-1 and TRBJ1-2, the full variable domain is KAGVTQTPRYLIKTRGQQVTLSCSPISGHRSVSWYQQTPGQGLQFLFEYFSETQRNKGNFPGRFSGRQFSNSRSEMNVSTLELGDSALYLCASSLFPPDRDREWGYTFGSGTRLTVV.

This chain joins TRBV6-1 and TRBJ2-7, with D possibly matching TRBD2 (6 bases). The germline V gene has CDR1 MNHNS and CDR2 SASEGT. V lost 7 bases to trimming and J lost 3 bases, with 13 bases between them. The CDR3 length is 13 residues. The CDR3 nucleotides read TGTGCCAGCACCCGGGCGGGGAACTACGAGCAGTACTTC. Translation gives CASTRAGNYEQYF.

CDR3 in DNA: TGTGCCACCAGTCCCGTAACAGGGCAGAATGAGCAGTTCTTC. Translation: CATSPVTGQNEQFF. This rearrangement joins TRBV24-1 to TRBJ2-1; tentatively, D is TRBD1 (6 bases). Trimming stripped 6 bases from V and 7 bases from J, with 15 bases between. CDR1 is KGHDR, CDR2 SFDVKD, per germline. The CDR3 runs to 14 residues.

There are a few counts of this clonotype. The chain is built from TRBV12-3 or TRBV12-4 and TRBJ1-2; 8 positions agree with TRBD1. The junction had 14 bases not matched to a gene; V was cut back by 6 bases and J by 8 bases. This CDR3 contains 15 residues. The CDR3: CASSRYGQGAYGYTF. In DNA form, the CDR3 reads TGTGCCAGCAGCCGCTACGGACAGGGTGCCTACGGCTACACCTTC.

CDR3 region: CASSSGFSYEQYF. The CDR3 DNA sequence: TGTGCCAGCAGCTCGGGTTTTTCCTACGAGCAGTACTTC. The chain uses TRBV7-8 and TRBJ2-7; D not resolved. The CDR3 spans 13 residues. V lost 4 bases and J lost 1, with 8 bases in between. Germline V gene lookup returns CDR1 SGHVS and CDR2 FQNEAQ.

Details on this clonotype: A much larger clone differs by one base, so this may be a read error. The genes are TRBV9 and TRBJ2-1; 8 bases fit TRBD2. There are 15 residues in the CDR3. Looked up from germline, CDR1 is SGDLS and CDR2 is YYNGEE. V lost 4 bases, J lost 12 bases, and 15 bases stayed unmatched. The CDR3 is CASSPLGSGAGVQFF. The CDR3 region has the DNA TGTGCCAGCAGCCCCCTGGGTAGCGGGGCTGGCGTGCAGTTCTTC. Full variable domain (outside the CDR3, taken from reference TRBV9 and TRBJ2-1): DSGVTQTPKHLITATGQRVTLRCSPRSGDLSVYWYQQSLDQGLQFLIQYYNGEERAKGNILERFSAQQFPDLHSELNLSSLELGDSALYFCASSPLGSGAGVQFFGPGTRLTVL.